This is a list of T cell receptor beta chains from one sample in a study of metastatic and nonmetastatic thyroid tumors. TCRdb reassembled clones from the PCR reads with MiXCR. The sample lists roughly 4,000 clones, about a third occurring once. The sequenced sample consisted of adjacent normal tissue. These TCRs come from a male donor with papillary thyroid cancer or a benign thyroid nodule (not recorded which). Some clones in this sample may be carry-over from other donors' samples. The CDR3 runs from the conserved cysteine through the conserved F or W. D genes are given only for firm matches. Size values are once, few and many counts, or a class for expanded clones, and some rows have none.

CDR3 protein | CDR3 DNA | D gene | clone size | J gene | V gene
CASSTSGRETDTQYF | TGTGCCAGCAGTACAAGCGGGAGAGAGACAGATACGCAGTATTTT | TRBD2 | medium-sized | TRBJ2-3 | TRBV6-2/TRBV6-3
CATSDSGSRPYEQYF | TGTGCCACCAGTGATAGCGGCTCCCGCCCTTACGAGCAGTACTTC | . | large | TRBJ2-7 | TRBV24-1
CATSDADNYYGYTF | TGTGCCACCAGTGATGCCGACAATTACTATGGCTACACCTTC | . | few | TRBJ1-2 | TRBV24-1
CASSLGGNSPLHF | TGTGCCAGCAGTTTAGGGGGAAATTCACCCCTCCACTTT | . | few | TRBJ1-6 | TRBV28
CASSQGQGGPYNEQFF | TGCGCCAGCAGTCAGGGACAGGGGGGGCCCTACAATGAGCAGTTCTTC | TRBD1 | . | TRBJ2-1 | TRBV4-1
CASSKTVGDTEAFF | TGCGCCAGCAGCAAGACGGTGGGGGACACTGAAGCTTTCTTT | . | once | TRBJ1-1 | TRBV5-1
CASSSGITQYF | TGTGCCAGCAGTTCGGGGATTACGCAGTATTTT | . | few | TRBJ2-3 | TRBV12-3/TRBV12-4
CASSLLSGASGQTYEQYF | TGTGCCAGCAGCTTATTGAGCGGGGCTAGCGGGCAAACCTACGAGCAGTACTTC | TRBD2 | . | TRBJ2-7 | TRBV7-8
CASSRNRQAYNEQFF | TGTGCCAGCAGCCGAAACCGACAGGCCTACAATGAGCAGTTCTTC | . | . | TRBJ2-1 | TRBV5-6
CSARGASSQTGTREPDEQYF | TGCAGTGCTAGGGGGGCTAGCAGCCAAACCGGGACTAGAGAACCAGACGAGCAGTACTTC | TRBD2 | . | TRBJ2-7 | TRBV20-1
CASSLGTREAFF | TGTGCCAGCAGCTTGGGGACACGTGAAGCTTTCTTT | . | . | TRBJ1-1 | TRBV5-4
CASSSGSFNEQFF | TGCGCCAGCAGTAGCGGGAGTTTCAATGAGCAGTTCTTC | TRBD2 | . | TRBJ2-1 | TRBV5-1
CSARNPEGVNTEAFF | TGCAGTGCTAGAAACCCTGAAGGGGTGAACACTGAAGCTTTCTTT | . | few | TRBJ1-1 | TRBV20-1
CASSADGSSYEQYF | TGTGCCAGCAGCGCGGATGGCAGCTCCTACGAGCAGTACTTC | . | large | TRBJ2-7 | TRBV9
CASRGETPFSYEQYF | TGTGCCAGCAGGGGGGAAACCCCCTTCTCTTACGAGCAGTACTTC | . | many | TRBJ2-7 | TRBV7-9
CASSLQGDPFYGYTF | TGTGCCAGCAGCCTTCAGGGGGACCCATTCTATGGCTACACCTTC | TRBD1 | . | TRBJ1-2 | TRBV27
CASRSLAGGLYEQYF | TGTGCCAGCAGATCACTAGCGGGGGGGCTCTACGAGCAGTACTTC | TRBD2 | few | TRBJ2-7 | TRBV28
CASSPFEGLNTEAFF | TGCGCCAGCAGCCCTTTCGAAGGGCTAAACACTGAAGCTTTCTTT | . | . | TRBJ1-1 | TRBV5-1
CASTRRWGSITDYGYTF | TGTGCCAGCACCCGTAGGTGGGGGAGTATCACCGATTATGGCTACACCTTC | . | . | TRBJ1-2 | TRBV6-1
CATSRGAVYSGELFF | TGTGCCACCAGCAGAGGGGCGGTCTACTCCGGGGAGCTGTTTTTT | . | . | TRBJ2-2 | TRBV15
CASSYSPSTGTDTQYF | TGTGCCAGCAGTTACTCACCATCGACAGGCACAGATACGCAGTATTTT | . | many | TRBJ2-3 | TRBV6-5
CASTEGAVAFF | TGTGCCAGCACCGAGGGGGCAGTCGCTTTCTTT | TRBD1 | . | TRBJ1-1 | TRBV5-5
CASSTGTSGITDTQYF | TGTGCCAGCAGTACCGGGACTAGCGGGATAACAGATACGCAGTATTTT | TRBD2 | . | TRBJ2-3 | TRBV9
CASNVNTGINTPLHF | TGTGCCAGCAACGTAAACACGGGGATTAATACACCCCTCCACTTT | . | . | TRBJ1-6 | TRBV2
CASSFVQGARNTIYF | TGTGCCAGCAGTTTCGTTCAGGGGGCGCGTAACACCATATATTTT | TRBD1 | few | TRBJ1-3 | TRBV12-3/TRBV12-4
CSALGQGVGNTIYF | TGCAGTGCCTTAGGACAGGGGGTCGGAAACACCATATATTTT | TRBD1 | . | TRBJ1-3 | TRBV20-1
CASSRLAGTYNEQFF | TGTGCCAGCAGTCGACTAGCGGGGACCTACAATGAGCAGTTCTTC | TRBD2 | few | TRBJ2-1 | TRBV6-4
CASSFQGEAPDTQYF | TGTGCCAGCAGTTTTCAAGGGGAGGCCCCAGATACGCAGTATTTT | . | . | TRBJ2-3 | TRBV28
CASSIPDSHSYGYTF | TGTGCCAGTAGTATCCCGGATAGCCACTCCTATGGCTACACCTTC | . | . | TRBJ1-2 | TRBV19
CAWSGEMGYNEQFF | TGTGCCTGGAGTGGGGAGATGGGTTACAATGAGCAGTTCTTC | . | . | TRBJ2-1 | TRBV30
CASSERSLAGKTQYF | TGTGCCAGCAGTGAAAGGTCGCTAGCTGGGAAGACCCAGTACTTC | . | many | TRBJ2-5 | TRBV2
CASRIAGGRHEQFF | TGTGCCAGCAGGATAGCGGGGGGTCGCCATGAGCAGTTCTTC | TRBD2 | . | TRBJ2-1 | TRBV12-3/TRBV12-4
CASSQEQFF | TGTGCCAGCAGTCAAGAGCAGTTCTTC | . | . | TRBJ2-1 | TRBV6-1
CASSTTSGYQETQYF | TGTGCCAGCAGCACGACTAGCGGGTACCAAGAGACCCAGTACTTC | TRBD2 | . | TRBJ2-5 | TRBV28
CSAPTASDMEETQYF | TGCAGTGCCCCAACCGCTAGCGATATGGAAGAGACCCAGTACTTC | . | once | TRBJ2-5 | TRBV20-1
CSAARGRGSTDTQYF | TGCAGTGCGGCCCGAGGGAGGGGGAGCACAGATACGCAGTATTTT | . | . | TRBJ2-3 | TRBV20-1
CASSLGSTGSLYGYTF | TGTGCCAGCAGCTTAGGGTCGACAGGATCGCTGTATGGCTACACCTTC | . | . | TRBJ1-2 | TRBV11-2
CASSPGLAAYEQYF | TGTGCCAGCAGTCCGGGACTTGCAGCCTACGAGCAGTACTTC | . | few | TRBJ2-7 | TRBV6-1
CASSPTTSGSLAKNIQYF | TGTGCCAGCAGCCCAACCACTAGCGGGAGTTTAGCCAAAAACATTCAGTACTTC | TRBD2 | medium-sized | TRBJ2-4 | TRBV3-1
CASSTAGDTNYEQYF | TGTGCCAGCAGTACGGCGGGGGACACGAACTACGAGCAGTACTTC | . | . | TRBJ2-7 | TRBV28
CASSLSWRLRGEQYF | TGTGCCAGCAGTTTAAGCTGGCGGCTTCGTGGCGAGCAGTACTTC | . | . | TRBJ2-7 | TRBV28
CASTLGGGGLLEHYF | TGTGCCAGCACGCTGGGGGGCGGCGGCCTACTGGAGCACTACTTC | . | . | TRBJ2-7 | TRBV28